A single sample is the source of the 15 T cell receptor beta chains below, sequenced in a study of T-cell memory formation after mild COVID-19. TCRdb re-called the 5' RACE reads with MiXCR, one entry per CDR3 protein. The sample includes fewer than 650,000 distinct CDR3 sequences, about a fifth seen only once; the top ten take about 8.7%. Input material: PBMCs or a T cell subset sorted from them (not recorded which). Receptor source: an adult woman who had mild COVID-19 (a few samples of this study predate the infection). Cell type and time point are not known.

The V gene is TRBV30, the J gene TRBJ1-5, with 9 nucleotides matching TRBD1. CDR3 length: 16 amino acids. Germline trimming cut 1 base from V and 4 bases from J; bases unmatched to any gene: 8. Germline values: CDR1 GTSNPN, CDR2 SVGIG (reference sequence). The CDR3 loop is CAWSAPDRGANQPQHF. CDR3 bases: TGTGCCTGGAGTGCCCCCGACAGGGGGGCGAATCAGCCCCAGCATTTT.

This clonotype was seen more than once but under ten times. The chain couples TRBV15 to TRBJ2-3; 7 bases line up with TRBD1. CDR3 length: 14 residues. V trimming: 3 bases; J trimming: 2 bases; junction bases outside the gene matches: 2. The germline gives CDR1 LNHNV, CDR2 YYDKDF (reference sequence). CDR3 residues: CATSRDRLTDTQYF. The CDR3 coding sequence is TGTGCCACCAGCAGGGACAGGCTCACAGATACGCAGTATTTT.

This sequence joins TRBV5-1 and TRBJ2-7; D is uncertain. CDR1 and CDR2 from the germline V gene are SGHRS and YFSETQ. The CDR3 loop spans 13 amino acids. V lost 0 bases and J lost 2, with 6 bases in between. CDR3 nucleotides: TGCGCCAGCAGCTTGGGAAAGGCCTACGAGCAGTACTTC. Protein sequence: CASSLGKAYEQYF.

The sample holds a few counts of this clonotype. The rearrangement uses TRBV11-3 and TRBJ2-7, with 13 bases fitting TRBD2. Germline values: CDR1 SGHNT, CDR2 YENEEA. This CDR3 has 14 residues. V trimming: 5 bases; J trimming: 12 bases; junction bases outside the gene matches: 10. The CDR3 bases are TGTGCCAGCAGCATAGGGACTAGCGGGAAGGTTACGTACTTC. Protein: CASSIGTSGKVTYF.

The CDR3 sequence is CAISLGETEAFF. The CDR3 coding sequence is TGTGCCATCAGTCTTGGGGAGACTGAAGCTTTCTTT. This rearrangement joins TRBV10-3 to TRBJ1-1; D is unresolved. V dropped 5 bases and J dropped 5 bases, with 9 bases sitting between them. From germline, CDR1 is ENHRY and CDR2 SYGVKD. The CDR3 is made up of 12 amino acids.

This clonotype was detected only a few times. The rearrangement uses TRBV18 and TRBJ2-7; 10 positions agree with TRBD1. Unmatched junction bases numbered 10, after V lost 6 bases and J lost 2 bases. CDR1 KGHSH and CDR2 LQKENI come from the germline V gene. The CDR3 contains 16 residues. CDR3 bases: TGTGCCAGCTCTCAGCTCCGGGACAGGGGAGCCTACGAGCAGTACTTC. Encoded protein: CASSQLRDRGAYEQYF.

CDR3 DNA: TGTGCCAGCAGCGCACAGGGCAGGGGACCCTACGAGCAGTACTTC. This codes for CASSAQGRGPYEQYF. The V gene is TRBV9, the J gene TRBJ2-7; a possible D gene is TRBD1 (6 bases). There are 15 residues in the CDR3. Trimming stripped 3 bases from V and 2 bases from J, with 15 bases between. CDR1 is SGDLS and CDR2 is YYNGEE in the germline V gene.

This clonotype occurred a few times. J is TRBJ1-5 and V is TRBV6-5, with TRBD1 matching 7 bases. The V segment lost 4 bases and the J segment 5 bases; nucleotides outside the gene matches: 8. Germline CDR1 and CDR2: MNHEY and SVGAGI. The CDR3 loop spans 15 amino acids. This CDR3 is CASSSEGAGDQPQHF. CDR3 bases: TGTGCCAGCAGTTCGGAGGGGGCAGGGGATCAGCCCCAGCATTTT.

The chain joins TRBV24-1 to TRBJ2-1; D might be TRBD1 (5 bases). The V gene lost 6 bases and the J gene lost 1 base, with 12 bases spanning the gap. The germline V gene encodes CDR1 KGHDR and CDR2 SFDVKD. This CDR3 region has 15 residues. The CDR3 is CATSLGVGSYNEQFF. In nucleotides, the CDR3 is TGTGCCACCAGTTTAGGGGTGGGGTCCTACAATGAGCAGTTCTTC.

The chain links TRBV14 to TRBJ2-4; D not certain. This CDR3 contains 16 residues. The germline gives CDR1 SGHDN, CDR2 FVKESK. Trimming shortened V by 2 bases and J by 0 bases, and 11 bases separated the two germline ends. The CDR3 protein is CASSQTTTVAKNIQYF. The CDR3 DNA follows: TGTGCCAGCAGCCAAACGACGACGGTAGCCAAAAACATTCAGTACTTC.

The chain joins TRBV5-1 to TRBJ2-1, with D hard to call. CDR3 length: 14 residues. The germline CDR1 and CDR2 sequences are SGHRS and YFSETQ. V was shortened by 2 bases and J by 9 bases, with 15 bases between the two germline ends. The CDR3 DNA sequence: TGCGCCAGCAGCTTTAGCATTCCGAAGAGTGAGCAGTTCTTC. This sequence encodes CASSFSIPKSEQFF.

The V and J genes are TRBV7-2 and TRBJ2-6; 8 bases match TRBD1. Germline V gene data show CDR1 as SGHTA and CDR2 as FQGNSA. Trimming cost V 5 bases and J 1 base; bases outside gene matches: 13. This CDR3 has 19 amino acids. The CDR3 coding sequence is TGTGCCAGCAGCCGTATCGGTGGCAGGGGGCAGTCTGGGGCCAACGTCCTGACTTTC. This gives the protein CASSRIGGRGQSGANVLTF.

There are a few counts of this clonotype. The genes are TRBV7-2 and TRBJ2-3; D is ambiguous. The CDR3 covers 15 residues. V was shortened by 5 bases and J by 2 bases, with 14 bases between the two germline ends. The germline V gene has CDR1 SGHTA and CDR2 FQGNSA. The CDR3 DNA reads TGTGCCAGCAGCCCGCATCTGGGTCACACAGATACGCAGTATTTT. As protein: CASSPHLGHTDTQYF.

The gene calls are TRBV5-1 and TRBJ2-2; D uncertain. V dropped 1 base and J dropped 2 bases, with 6 bases sitting between them. Germline V gene lookup returns CDR1 SGHRS and CDR2 YFSETQ. The CDR3 has 14 amino acids. In DNA form, the CDR3 reads TGCGCCAGCAGCTTGTCTCCCAACACCGGGGAGCTGTTTTTT. This codes for CASSLSPNTGELFF.

This sequence joins TRBV12-3 or TRBV12-4 and TRBJ2-6; possibly TRBD1 or TRBD2 for D (5 bases each). The CDR3 has 17 amino acids. V was shortened by 5 bases and J by 3 bases, with 17 bases between the two germline ends. CDR3 sequence (DNA): TGTGCCAGCAGTCACCGGGACGGGTTCGGTGGGGCCAACGTCCTGACTTTC. This sequence encodes CASSHRDGFGGANVLTF.